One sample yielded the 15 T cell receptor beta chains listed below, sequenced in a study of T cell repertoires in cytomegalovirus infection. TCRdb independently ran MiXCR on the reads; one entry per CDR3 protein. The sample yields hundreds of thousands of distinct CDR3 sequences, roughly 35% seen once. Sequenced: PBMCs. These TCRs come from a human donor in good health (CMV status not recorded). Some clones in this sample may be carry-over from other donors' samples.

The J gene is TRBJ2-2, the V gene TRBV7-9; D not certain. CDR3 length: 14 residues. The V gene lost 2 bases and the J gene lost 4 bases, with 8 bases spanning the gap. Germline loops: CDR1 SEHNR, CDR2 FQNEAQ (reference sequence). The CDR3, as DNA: TGTGCCAGCAGCTTACTCTTTAGCACCGGGGAGCTGTTTTTT. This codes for CASSLLFSTGELFF.

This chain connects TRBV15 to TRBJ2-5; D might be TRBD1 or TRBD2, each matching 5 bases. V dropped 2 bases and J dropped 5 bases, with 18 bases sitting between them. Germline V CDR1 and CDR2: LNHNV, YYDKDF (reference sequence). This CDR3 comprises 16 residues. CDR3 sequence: CATSRSRGPQRETQYF. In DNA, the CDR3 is TGTGCCACCAGCAGATCCCGGGGCCCCCAAAGGGAGACCCAGTACTTC.

CDR3 region: CASSSSHEQYF. Here the CDR3 DNA reads TGTGCCAGCAGCTCAAGCCACGAGCAGTACTTC. This chain links TRBV7-2 with TRBJ2-7, with D unclear. CDR1 SGHTA and CDR2 FQGNSA come from the germline V gene. This CDR3 region has 11 residues. The V end lost 4 bases, the J end lost 5 bases, and 6 bases lay between the germline ends.

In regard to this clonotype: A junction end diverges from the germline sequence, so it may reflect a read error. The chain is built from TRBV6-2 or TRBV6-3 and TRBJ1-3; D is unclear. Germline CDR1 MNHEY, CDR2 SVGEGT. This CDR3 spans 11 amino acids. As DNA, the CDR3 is TGTGCCAGCAGTTACTCGAAACATTTCGATTTT. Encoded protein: CASSYSKHFDF.

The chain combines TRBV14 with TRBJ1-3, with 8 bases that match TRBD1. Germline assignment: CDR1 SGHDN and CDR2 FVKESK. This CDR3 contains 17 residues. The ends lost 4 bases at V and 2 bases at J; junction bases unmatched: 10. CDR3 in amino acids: CASSPARGRSTGNTIYF. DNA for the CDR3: TGTGCCAGCAGCCCGGCCAGGGGGCGAAGCACTGGAAACACCATATATTTT. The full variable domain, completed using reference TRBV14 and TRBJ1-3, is EAGVTQFPSHSVIEKGQTVTLRCDPISGHDNLYWYRRVMGKEIKFLLHFVKESKQDESGMPNNRFLAERTGGTYSTLKVQPAELEDSGVYFCASSPARGRSTGNTIYFGEGSWLTVV.

CDR3 in amino acids: CASSFPGRRTEAFF. CDR3 in DNA: TGTGCCAGCAGTTTTCCAGGGAGGAGGACTGAAGCTTTCTTT. This chain connects TRBV12-3 or TRBV12-4 to TRBJ1-1; weak D call: TRBD1 (5 bases). V was pared by 3 bases and J by 5 bases, with 13 bases between. This CDR3 region has 14 residues.

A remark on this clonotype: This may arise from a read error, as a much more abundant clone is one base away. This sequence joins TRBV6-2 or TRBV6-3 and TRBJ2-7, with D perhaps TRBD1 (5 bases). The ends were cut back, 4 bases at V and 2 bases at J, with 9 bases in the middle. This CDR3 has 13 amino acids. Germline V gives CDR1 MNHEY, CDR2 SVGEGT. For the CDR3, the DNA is TGTGCCAGCAGTTTCAGGGCTGCCTACGAGCAGTACTTC. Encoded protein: CASSFRAAYEQYF.

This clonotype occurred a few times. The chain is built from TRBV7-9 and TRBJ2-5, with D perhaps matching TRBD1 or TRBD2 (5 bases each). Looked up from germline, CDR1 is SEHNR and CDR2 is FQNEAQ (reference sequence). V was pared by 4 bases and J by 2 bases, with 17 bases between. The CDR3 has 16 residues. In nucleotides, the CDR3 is TGTGCCAGCAGCTCCCTCGGGACCCAATCTCAAGAGACCCAGTACTTC. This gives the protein CASSSLGTQSQETQYF.

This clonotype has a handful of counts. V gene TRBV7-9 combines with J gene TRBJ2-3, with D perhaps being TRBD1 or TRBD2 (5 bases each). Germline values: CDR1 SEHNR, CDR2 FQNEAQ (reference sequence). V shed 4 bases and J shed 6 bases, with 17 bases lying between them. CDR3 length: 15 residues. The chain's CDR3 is CASSWDQSYLDTQYF. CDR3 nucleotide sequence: TGTGCCAGCAGCTGGGACCAGTCTTATTTGGATACGCAGTATTTT.

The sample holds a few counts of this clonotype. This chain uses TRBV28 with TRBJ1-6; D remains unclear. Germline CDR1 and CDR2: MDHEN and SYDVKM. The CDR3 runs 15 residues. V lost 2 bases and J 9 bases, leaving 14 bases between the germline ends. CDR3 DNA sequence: TGTGCCAGCAGTTTACTTAAGGGATGGAGTTCACCCCTCCACTTT. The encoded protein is CASSLLKGWSSPLHF. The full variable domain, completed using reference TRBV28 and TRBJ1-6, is DVKVTQSSRYLVKRTGEKVFLECVQDMDHENMFWYRQDPGLGLRLIYFSYDVKMKEKGDIPEGYSVSREKKERFSLILESASTNQTSMYLCASSLLKGWSSPLHFGNGTRLTVT.

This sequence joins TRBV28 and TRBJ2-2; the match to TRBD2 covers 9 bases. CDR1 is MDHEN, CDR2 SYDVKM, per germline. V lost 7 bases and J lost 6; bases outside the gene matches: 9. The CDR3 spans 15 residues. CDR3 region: CASTISSGRSGELFF. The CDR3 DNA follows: TGTGCCAGCACTATATCCAGCGGGAGGTCCGGGGAGCTGTTTTTT.

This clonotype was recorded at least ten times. The CDR3: CASSLRDRGGNEQFF. CDR3 sequence (DNA): TGTGCCAGCAGCTTACGGGACAGGGGCGGCAATGAGCAGTTCTTC. The gene calls are TRBV7-2 and TRBJ2-1; TRBD1 agrees at 10 bases. The J segment lost 6 bases and the V segment lost 2 bases, leaving 4 bases of the junction unmatched. Germline V gene lookup returns CDR1 SGHTA and CDR2 FQGNSA. The CDR3 length is 15 residues.

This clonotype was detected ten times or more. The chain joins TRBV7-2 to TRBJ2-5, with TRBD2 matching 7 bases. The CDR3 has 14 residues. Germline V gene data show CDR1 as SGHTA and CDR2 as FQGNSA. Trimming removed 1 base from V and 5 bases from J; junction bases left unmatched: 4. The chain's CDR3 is CASSLGGGLETQYF. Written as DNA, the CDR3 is TGTGCCAGCAGCTTAGGGGGGGGTCTGGAGACCCAGTACTTC.

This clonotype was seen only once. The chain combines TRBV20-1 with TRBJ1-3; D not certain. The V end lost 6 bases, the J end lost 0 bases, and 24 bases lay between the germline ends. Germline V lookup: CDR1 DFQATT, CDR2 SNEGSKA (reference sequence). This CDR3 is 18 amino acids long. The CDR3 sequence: CSAEDGRVKRVSGNTIYF. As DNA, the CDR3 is TGCAGTGCAGAGGACGGCCGAGTCAAGAGGGTCTCTGGAAACACCATATATTTT.

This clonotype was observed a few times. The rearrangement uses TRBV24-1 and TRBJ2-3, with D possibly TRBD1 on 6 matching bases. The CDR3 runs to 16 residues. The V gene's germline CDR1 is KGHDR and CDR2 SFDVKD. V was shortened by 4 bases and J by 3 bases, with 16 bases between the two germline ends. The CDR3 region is CATSDPPRQATDTQYF. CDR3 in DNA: TGTGCCACCAGTGACCCGCCCCGACAGGCAACAGATACGCAGTATTTT.